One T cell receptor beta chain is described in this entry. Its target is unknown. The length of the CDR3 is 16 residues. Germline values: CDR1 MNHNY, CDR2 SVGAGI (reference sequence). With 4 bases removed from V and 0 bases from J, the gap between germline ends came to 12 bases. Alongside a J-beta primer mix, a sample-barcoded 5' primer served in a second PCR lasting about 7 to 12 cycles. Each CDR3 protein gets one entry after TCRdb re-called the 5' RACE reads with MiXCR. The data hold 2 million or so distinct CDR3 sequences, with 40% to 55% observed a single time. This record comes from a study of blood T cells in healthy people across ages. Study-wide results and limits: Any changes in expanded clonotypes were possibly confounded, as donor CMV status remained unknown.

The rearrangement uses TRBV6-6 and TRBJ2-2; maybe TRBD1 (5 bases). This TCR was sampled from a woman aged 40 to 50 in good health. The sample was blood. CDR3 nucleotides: TGTGCCAGCAGTTCACGCGGACAACCGAACACCGGGGAGCTGTTTTTT. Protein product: CASSSRGQPNTGELFF.